The rows below give T cell receptor beta chains drawn from one sample of a study of T cell repertoires in cytomegalovirus infection. Their antigen targets remain unknown. TCRdb ran MiXCR on the reads and lists one entry per CDR3 protein. The top ten clones hold about three quarters of a sample with around 99,000 distinct CDR3 sequences, around 28% of them seen once. The starting material was CD8+ T cells from cultured PBMCs, obtained from culture after CMV antigen stimulation. The source is a human donor in good health (CMV status not recorded). Some clones in this sample may be carry-over from other donors' samples. Each CDR3 is given with its conserved first and last residue. The D gene is left open where the match is weak. Only some rows state a clone size, as once, few, many or a class for expanded clones.

d_gene: TRBD1; j_gene: TRBJ2-3; abundance: NA; v_gene: TRBV7-3; CDR3aa: CASSPDRGGRTQYF; CDR3nt: TGTGCCAGCAGCCCCGACAGGGGGGGTCGTACGCAGTATTTT
d_gene: TRBD1; j_gene: TRBJ1-1; abundance: NA; v_gene: TRBV9; CDR3aa: CASSVGDSLNTEAFF; CDR3nt: TGTGCCAGCAGCGTAGGGGACAGCTTGAACACTGAAGCTTTCTTT
d_gene: NA; j_gene: TRBJ2-2; abundance: NA; v_gene: TRBV28; CDR3aa: CASSLSGRELFF; CDR3nt: TGTGCCAGCAGTTTATCTGGCAGGGAGCTGTTTTTT
d_gene: NA; j_gene: TRBJ1-4; abundance: NA; v_gene: TRBV12-3/TRBV12-4; CDR3aa: CASGPDGEKLFF; CDR3nt: TGTGCCAGCGGTCCGGACGGGGAAAAACTGTTTTTT
d_gene: TRBD1; j_gene: TRBJ1-1; abundance: few; v_gene: TRBV6-5; CDR3aa: CASSYYVGQGVTEAFF; CDR3nt: TGTGCCAGCAGTTACTACGTGGGACAGGGAGTCACTGAAGCTTTCTTT
d_gene: NA; j_gene: TRBJ2-5; abundance: NA; v_gene: TRBV28; CDR3aa: CASSFIGQGWQETQYF; CDR3nt: TGTGCCAGCAGTTTTATAGGGCAGGGGTGGCAAGAGACCCAGTACTTC
d_gene: NA; j_gene: TRBJ2-2; abundance: once; v_gene: TRBV19; CDR3aa: CASSLGPSGELFF; CDR3nt: TGTGCCAGTAGCCTAGGTCCGTCCGGGGAGCTGTTTTTT
d_gene: NA; j_gene: TRBJ2-7; abundance: few; v_gene: TRBV7-9; CDR3aa: CASSHGAGAYEQYF; CDR3nt: TGTGCCAGCTCCCATGGGGCAGGGGCCTACGAGCAGTACTTC
d_gene: NA; j_gene: TRBJ1-2; abundance: few; v_gene: TRBV27; CDR3aa: CASSLSADNPYGYTF; CDR3nt: TGTGCCAGCAGTTTATCAGCAGACAACCCCTATGGCTACACCTTC
d_gene: NA; j_gene: TRBJ1-2; abundance: few; v_gene: TRBV20-1; CDR3aa: CSARGQGSGYGYTF; CDR3nt: TGCAGTGCTAGAGGTCAGGGAAGTGGCTATGGCTACACCTTC
d_gene: NA; j_gene: TRBJ2-7; abundance: NA; v_gene: TRBV15; CDR3aa: CATSGGTGYEQYF; CDR3nt: TGTGCCACCAGCGGAGGGACGGGCTACGAGCAGTACTTC
d_gene: TRBD1; j_gene: TRBJ1-1; abundance: few; v_gene: TRBV12-3/TRBV12-4; CDR3aa: CASIPILTGRTEAFF; CDR3nt: TGTGCCAGCATACCTATATTGACAGGGAGGACTGAAGCTTTCTTT
d_gene: TRBD2; j_gene: TRBJ2-3; abundance: NA; v_gene: TRBV5-5; CDR3aa: CASSVALAGIRDTQYF; CDR3nt: TGTGCCAGCAGCGTGGCCCTAGCGGGGATTAGAGATACGCAGTATTTT
d_gene: TRBD2; j_gene: TRBJ2-3; abundance: many; v_gene: TRBV12-3/TRBV12-4; CDR3aa: CASSLSGGYTDTQYF; CDR3nt: TGTGCCAGCAGTTTAAGCGGGGGCTACACAGATACGCAGTATTTT
d_gene: NA; j_gene: TRBJ1-2; abundance: NA; v_gene: TRBV5-3; CDR3aa: CASSSLGVSIYGYTF; CDR3nt: TGTGCCAGCAGCTCATTGGGGGTGTCCATCTATGGCTACACCTTC
d_gene: NA; j_gene: TRBJ2-3; abundance: NA; v_gene: TRBV24-1; CDR3aa: CATSDKLSGADTQYF; CDR3nt: TGTGCCACCAGTGATAAACTTAGTGGCGCAGATACGCAGTATTTT
d_gene: NA; j_gene: TRBJ2-1; abundance: few; v_gene: TRBV4-1; CDR3aa: CASGLPGRGSLDEQFF; CDR3nt: TGCGCCAGCGGACTCCCCGGCCGAGGGTCCCTCGATGAGCAGTTCTTC
d_gene: TRBD2; j_gene: TRBJ2-7; abundance: many; v_gene: TRBV7-8; CDR3aa: CASSSLAGTYEQYF; CDR3nt: TGTGCCAGCAGCTCCCTAGCGGGGACCTACGAGCAGTACTTC
d_gene: NA; j_gene: TRBJ1-3; abundance: once; v_gene: TRBV12-3/TRBV12-4; CDR3aa: CASSPSGAASSGNTIYF; CDR3nt: TGTGCCAGCAGTCCTTCCGGGGCTGCCTCCTCTGGAAACACCATATATTTT
d_gene: NA; j_gene: TRBJ1-5; abundance: NA; v_gene: TRBV10-3; CDR3aa: CAISELGRNQPQHF; CDR3nt: TGTGCCATCAGTGAGCTCGGGCGCAATCAGCCCCAGCATTTT
d_gene: NA; j_gene: TRBJ2-1; abundance: NA; v_gene: TRBV7-6; CDR3aa: CASSLGDGPYNEQFF; CDR3nt: TGTGCCAGCAGCTTAGGTGACGGACCCTACAATGAGCAGTTCTTC
d_gene: NA; j_gene: TRBJ2-3; abundance: few; v_gene: TRBV27; CDR3aa: CASTHLGDRSYSSTDTQYF; CDR3nt: TGTGCCAGCACCCATCTAGGAGACAGGTCGTATTCAAGCACAGATACGCAGTATTTT
d_gene: NA; j_gene: TRBJ2-7; abundance: NA; v_gene: TRBV19; CDR3aa: CASSWGPSYEQYF; CDR3nt: TGTGCCAGTAGTTGGGGACCGTCGTACGAGCAGTACTTC
d_gene: NA; j_gene: TRBJ1-1; abundance: few; v_gene: TRBV27; CDR3aa: CASFSGVSHTEAFF; CDR3nt: TGTGCCAGCTTTTCAGGGGTTTCACACACTGAAGCTTTCTTT
d_gene: NA; j_gene: TRBJ1-2; abundance: few; v_gene: TRBV12-3/TRBV12-4; CDR3aa: CASSFGGLGYGYTF; CDR3nt: TGTGCCAGCAGTTTTGGGGGGCTCGGCTATGGCTACACCTTC
d_gene: NA; j_gene: TRBJ1-1; abundance: few; v_gene: TRBV7-4; CDR3aa: CASSLGRGAFF; CDR3nt: TGTGCCAGCAGCTTAGGACGTGGAGCTTTCTTT
d_gene: NA; j_gene: TRBJ2-1; abundance: few; v_gene: TRBV19; CDR3aa: CASTFGASNNEQFF; CDR3nt: TGTGCCAGTACCTTTGGGGCCAGTAACAATGAGCAGTTCTTC
d_gene: NA; j_gene: TRBJ2-6; abundance: many; v_gene: TRBV12-3/TRBV12-4; CDR3aa: CASSAGESGGGANVLTF; CDR3nt: TGTGCCAGCAGTGCAGGCGAGTCGGGCGGTGGGGCCAACGTCCTGACTTTC
d_gene: NA; j_gene: TRBJ2-1; abundance: few; v_gene: TRBV11-2; CDR3aa: CASSSTQGNEQFF; CDR3nt: TGTGCCAGCAGCTCGACGCAGGGAAATGAGCAGTTCTTC
d_gene: NA; j_gene: TRBJ2-1; abundance: many; v_gene: TRBV9; CDR3aa: CASSVEGVNGYEQFF; CDR3nt: TGTGCCAGCAGCGTAGAAGGGGTTAACGGCTATGAGCAGTTCTTC
d_gene: TRBD1; j_gene: TRBJ1-1; abundance: once; v_gene: TRBV9; CDR3aa: CASSEGAMNTEAFF; CDR3nt: TGTGCCAGCAGCGAGGGGGCAATGAACACTGAAGCTTTCTTT
d_gene: NA; j_gene: TRBJ2-4; abundance: few; v_gene: TRBV6-1; CDR3aa: CASSVQGRDHVAKNIQYF; CDR3nt: TGTGCCAGCAGTGTTCAAGGCAGAGATCACGTAGCCAAAAACATTCAGTACTTC
d_gene: NA; j_gene: TRBJ1-2; abundance: NA; v_gene: TRBV7-6; CDR3aa: CASNLLTVFYGYTF; CDR3nt: TGTGCCAGCAACTTACTCACGGTCTTCTATGGCTACACCTTC
d_gene: NA; j_gene: TRBJ2-1; abundance: NA; v_gene: TRBV5-4; CDR3aa: CASSFSSGVQEQFF; CDR3nt: TGTGCCAGCAGCTTTTCGTCAGGGGTTCAGGAGCAGTTCTTC
d_gene: NA; j_gene: TRBJ1-3; abundance: NA; v_gene: TRBV4-1; CDR3aa: CASSQVSGVISGNTIYF; CDR3nt: TGCGCCAGCAGCCAAGTGTCTGGGGTCATCTCTGGAAACACCATATATTTT
d_gene: TRBD2; j_gene: TRBJ2-1; abundance: many; v_gene: TRBV11-2; CDR3aa: CASNSLGGESGTSGASYNEQFF; CDR3nt: TGTGCCAGCAACTCTCTCGGGGGGGAGAGTGGGACTAGCGGGGCTTCCTACAATGAGCAGTTCTTC
d_gene: TRBD1; j_gene: TRBJ2-3; abundance: many; v_gene: TRBV6-5; CDR3aa: CASSYLGGDTQYF; CDR3nt: TGTGCCAGCAGTTACTTAGGGGGCGATACGCAGTATTTT
d_gene: NA; j_gene: TRBJ2-7; abundance: NA; v_gene: TRBV7-2; CDR3aa: CASEGELTYEQYF; CDR3nt: TGTGCCAGCGAGGGGGAACTCACCTACGAGCAGTACTTC
d_gene: NA; j_gene: TRBJ1-1; abundance: NA; v_gene: TRBV5-6; CDR3aa: CASSLRTEDEAFF; CDR3nt: TGTGCCAGCAGCTTGCGGACAGAAGATGAAGCTTTCTTT
d_gene: NA; j_gene: TRBJ2-7; abundance: NA; v_gene: TRBV4-1; CDR3aa: CASSHRDGSYEQYF; CDR3nt: TGCGCCAGCAGTCACAGGGACGGCTCCTACGAGCAGTACTTC
d_gene: TRBD2; j_gene: TRBJ2-5; abundance: few; v_gene: TRBV5-1; CDR3aa: CASSLEGGGARKTQYF; CDR3nt: TGCGCCAGCAGCCTGGAGGGCGGGGGGGCCAGGAAGACCCAGTACTTC
d_gene: NA; j_gene: TRBJ2-1; abundance: many; v_gene: TRBV7-8; CDR3aa: CASSIMYNEQFF; CDR3nt: TGTGCCAGCAGTATAATGTACAATGAGCAGTTCTTC
d_gene: NA; j_gene: TRBJ2-5; abundance: few; v_gene: TRBV11-2; CDR3aa: CASRRIGGTAQETQYF; CDR3nt: TGTGCCAGCAGACGAATCGGGGGGACAGCCCAAGAGACCCAGTACTTC
d_gene: TRBD2; j_gene: TRBJ2-1; abundance: many; v_gene: TRBV7-6; CDR3aa: CASSLAWAGEYNEQFF; CDR3nt: TGTGCCAGCAGCTTAGCGTGGGCGGGGGAATACAATGAGCAGTTCTTC
d_gene: NA; j_gene: TRBJ2-3; abundance: few; v_gene: TRBV11-2; CDR3aa: CASSTQTDTQYF; CDR3nt: TGTGCCAGCAGCACTCAAACAGATACGCAGTATTTT
d_gene: NA; j_gene: TRBJ2-3; abundance: few; v_gene: TRBV12-3/TRBV12-4; CDR3aa: CASSPGVADTQYF; CDR3nt: TGTGCCAGCAGTCCAGGAGTCGCAGATACGCAGTATTTT
d_gene: NA; j_gene: TRBJ2-7; abundance: NA; v_gene: TRBV2; CDR3aa: CASSPPVGFSYEQYF; CDR3nt: TGTGCCAGCAGCCCCCCTGTAGGATTCTCCTACGAGCAGTACTTC
d_gene: NA; j_gene: TRBJ2-2; abundance: NA; v_gene: TRBV5-1; CDR3aa: CASSLFTEGELFF; CDR3nt: TGCGCCAGCAGCTTGTTTACGGAAGGGGAGCTGTTTTTT
d_gene: NA; j_gene: TRBJ1-1; abundance: NA; v_gene: TRBV5-1; CDR3aa: CASSSQGGNTEAFF; CDR3nt: TGCGCCAGCAGCTCCCAGGGTGGAAACACTGAAGCTTTCTTT
d_gene: NA; j_gene: TRBJ2-7; abundance: few; v_gene: TRBV5-1; CDR3aa: CASSLTGYYEQYF; CDR3nt: TGCGCCAGCAGCTTGACAGGGTACTACGAGCAGTACTTC
d_gene: TRBD1; j_gene: TRBJ2-7; abundance: NA; v_gene: TRBV5-1; CDR3aa: CASSLAPTGGQGYEQYF; CDR3nt: TGCGCCAGCAGCTTGGCCCCGACAGGGGGCCAGGGGTACGAGCAGTACTTC
d_gene: NA; j_gene: TRBJ2-2; abundance: NA; v_gene: TRBV19; CDR3aa: CASSSWGAGELFF; CDR3nt: TGTGCCAGTAGTAGCTGGGGAGCCGGGGAGCTGTTTTTT
d_gene: NA; j_gene: TRBJ2-1; abundance: NA; v_gene: TRBV7-6; CDR3aa: CASSLNEDEQFF; CDR3nt: TGTGCCAGCAGCTTAAATGAGGACGAGCAGTTCTTC